The sequence of this T cell receptor (beta chain) was determined in a study of cytomegalovirus exposure and HLA in healthy donors. It was healthy bone marrow donors who served as donors. General study points: Both high specificity and high sensitivity reportedly marked the classifier's diagnosis of cytomegalovirus status. Specific recognition of CMV antigens was confirmed in vitro for three chains (all CMV-associated).

Worth noting for this clone: Its target is unknown.

Both 60 Vbeta primers and 13 Jbeta primers went into the PCR. The data were produced by immunoSEQ multiplex PCR, yet TCRdb's version contains in-frame clones alone and is incomplete. This sample has around 150,000 clones, with 80% found just once. CDR3 length: 14 residues. Germline V lookup: CDR1 MNHNS, CDR2 SASEGT. V lost 2 bases, J lost 7 bases, and 11 bases lay in between. The clonotype originates from a man younger than 45 in good health and CMV-seronegative. The sequenced sample was PBMCs. The chain uses TRBV6-1 and TRBJ2-2; a possible D gene is TRBD2 (5 bases). DNA of the CDR3: TGTGCCAGCAGTGAAAAAGCGGAGAACGGGGAGCTGTTTTTT. Translated, it gives CASSEKAENGELFF.